This TCR beta chain was retrieved from a study of OX40 agonist ivuxolimab in advanced cancers. As for the study in general: The study reported partial responses in three patients: one hepatocellular carcinoma, two cutaneous melanoma.

Autoimmune disease history or systemic immunosuppression led to patient exclusion. Sequencing was performed with immunoSEQ multiplex PCR; in TCRdb, only in-frame clones are kept and a portion is missing. Among about 65,000 clones listed, more than 75% were seen once. The V end lost 4 bases, the J end lost 3 bases, and 7 bases lay between the germline ends. Germline values: CDR1 MNHNS, CDR2 SASEGT. The CDR3 length is 12 residues. This TCR came from an adult with an advanced solid tumor such as melanoma, head and neck, liver or kidney cancer. V is TRBV6-1 and J is TRBJ2-7, with no clear D. Sample: CD4+ or CD8+ T cells sorted from blood, taken in a trial of the OX40 agonist ivuxolimab. For the CDR3, the DNA is TGTGCCAGCAGTGCAGGTGGCTACGAGCAGTACTTC. It encodes CASSAGGYEQYF.